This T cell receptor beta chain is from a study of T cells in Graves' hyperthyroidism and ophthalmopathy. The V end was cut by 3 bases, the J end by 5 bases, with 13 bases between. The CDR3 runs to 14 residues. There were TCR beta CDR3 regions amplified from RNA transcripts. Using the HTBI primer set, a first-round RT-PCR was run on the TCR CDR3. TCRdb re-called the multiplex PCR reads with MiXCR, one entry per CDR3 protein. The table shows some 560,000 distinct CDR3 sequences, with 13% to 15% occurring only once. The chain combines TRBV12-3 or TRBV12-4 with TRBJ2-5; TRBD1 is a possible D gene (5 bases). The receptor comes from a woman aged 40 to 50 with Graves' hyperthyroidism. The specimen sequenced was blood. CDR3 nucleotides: TGTGCCAGCAGTTTTCTGACAGTGCGGGAGACCCAGTACTTC. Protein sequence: CASSFLTVRETQYF.